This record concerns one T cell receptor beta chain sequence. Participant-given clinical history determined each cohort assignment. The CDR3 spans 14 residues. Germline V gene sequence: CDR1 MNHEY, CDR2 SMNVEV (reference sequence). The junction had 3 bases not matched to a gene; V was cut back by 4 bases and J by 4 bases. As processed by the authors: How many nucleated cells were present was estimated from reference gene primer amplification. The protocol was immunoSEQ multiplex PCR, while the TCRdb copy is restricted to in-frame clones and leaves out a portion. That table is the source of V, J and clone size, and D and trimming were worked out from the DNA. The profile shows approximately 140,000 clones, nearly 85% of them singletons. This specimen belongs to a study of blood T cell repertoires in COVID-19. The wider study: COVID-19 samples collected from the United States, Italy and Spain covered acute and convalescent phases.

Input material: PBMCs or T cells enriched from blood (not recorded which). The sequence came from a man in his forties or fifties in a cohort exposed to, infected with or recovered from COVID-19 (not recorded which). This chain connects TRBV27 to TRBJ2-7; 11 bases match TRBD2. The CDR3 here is CASSWASGRYEQYF. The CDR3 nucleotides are TGTGCCAGCAGTTGGGCTAGCGGGAGGTACGAGCAGTACTTC.